The 14 T cell receptor beta chains given below trace back to one sample, sequenced in a study of CD8 T cells in ankylosing spondylitis. Study-level findings and limits: A TCR beta motif made of fewer than 10 highly homologous variants seemed typical of ankylosing spondylitis blood.

TCRdb re-derived calls from the 5' RACE reads in MiXCR, one entry per CDR3 protein. The table has some 840,000 distinct CDR3 sequences, approximately 10% seen once; the top ten hold just over 0.5%. For these receptors, no antigen is known. Sequencing was performed on blood, either unsorted or a sorted T cell fraction (not recorded which). The source is a male donor with ankylosing spondylitis.

The V gene is TRBV20-1, the J gene TRBJ2-1; TRBD2 agrees at 7 bases. Germline lookup yields CDR1 DFQATT and CDR2 SNEGSKA (reference sequence). The CDR3 loop spans 14 amino acids. V lost 3 bases, J lost 3 bases, and 5 bases stayed unmatched. The CDR3 DNA is TGCAGTGCTAGCCCTAGCGGAATCTACAATGAGCAGTTCTTC. It encodes CSASPSGIYNEQFF.

This clonotype was seen only a few times. The chain couples TRBV29-1 to TRBJ2-1, with TRBD2 identical over 7 bases. This CDR3 is built from 14 residues. Trimming at V came to 6 bases and at J to 4 bases, leaving 9 bases not matched to a gene. CDR1 is SQVTM and CDR2 is ANQGSEA in the germline V gene. As DNA, the CDR3 is TGCAGCGTCCGGTCGACTAGCCTTTACAATGAGCAGTTCTTC. Translated: CSVRSTSLYNEQFF.

The rearrangement links TRBV7-8 to TRBJ1-6; D ambiguous. The germline CDR1 and CDR2 sequences are SGHVS and FQNEAQ. Trimming stripped 4 bases from V and 5 bases from J, with 9 bases between. The CDR3 is 14 amino acids. The CDR3 loop is CASSSDLNNSPLHF. CDR3 DNA: TGTGCCAGCAGCTCGGACCTCAATAATTCACCCCTCCACTTT.

V usage is TRBV18 and J usage is TRBJ2-2, with D tentatively TRBD2 (5 bases). Trimming cost V 3 bases and J 1 base, with 12 bases left between them. Germline CDR1 KGHSH, CDR2 LQKENI. This CDR3 spans 16 amino acids. CDR3: CASSPSRVENTGELFF. The CDR3 nucleotides are TGTGCCAGCTCACCGTCGAGGGTTGAGAACACCGGGGAGCTGTTTTTT.

This clonotype was seen at least ten times. This CDR3 is CSVLLADSSYEQYF. The CDR3 coding sequence is TGCAGCGTCCTCTTAGCGGACTCCTCCTACGAGCAGTACTTC. The V and J genes are TRBV29-1 and TRBJ2-7; possibly TRBD2 for D (6 bases). The CDR3 consists of 14 residues. The V end was cut by 6 bases, the J end by 0 bases, with 15 bases between. In germline, CDR1 is SQVTM, CDR2 ANQGSEA.

This clonotype came up many times. This rearrangement joins TRBV20-1 to TRBJ2-1, with 11 bases that match TRBD2. The CDR3 consists of 16 residues. V shed 1 base, J shed 3 bases, and the junction held 5 bases outside the gene matches. The germline gives CDR1 DFQATT, CDR2 SNEGSKA (reference sequence). The CDR3 DNA sequence: TGCAGTGCTAGAGTCTCTAGCGGGGGGAACTACAATGAGCAGTTCTTC. This gives the protein CSARVSSGGNYNEQFF.

The rearrangement joins TRBV7-2 to TRBJ1-2; D unclear. The CDR3 has 15 amino acids. CDR1 and CDR2 (germline): SGHTA, FQGNSA. Trimming took off 2 bases at V and 1 base at J, with 11 bases between the two ends. CDR3 sequence: CASSLRSEFNYGYTF. The CDR3 nucleotides read TGTGCCAGCAGCTTACGCAGCGAGTTTAACTATGGCTACACCTTC.

This clonotype has a handful of counts. The J gene is TRBJ2-1, the V gene TRBV7-2; D remains unclear. V lost 3 bases and J 6 bases, leaving 12 bases between the germline ends. The CDR3 loop spans 14 amino acids. In germline, CDR1 is SGHTA, CDR2 FQGNSA. CDR3 sequence (DNA): TGTGCCAGCAGCTTTGGTGGTACGCGCAATGAGCAGTTCTTC. Translation: CASSFGGTRNEQFF.

The chain combines TRBV29-1 with TRBJ1-5; D possibly corresponds to TRBD1 (5 bases). The CDR3 has 13 amino acids. With 1 base removed from V and 2 bases from J, the gap between germline ends came to 6 bases. Germline V gene sequence: CDR1 SQVTM, CDR2 ANQGSEA. CDR3 sequence reads: CSVEGGGNQPQHF. The CDR3, as DNA: TGCAGCGTTGAAGGAGGGGGCAATCAGCCCCAGCATTTT.

The CDR3 loop is CASGRRGGNSPLHF. CDR3 coding DNA: TGTGCCAGCGGGCGCCGGGGCGGGAATTCACCCCTCCACTTT. This chain links TRBV28 with TRBJ1-6, with D perhaps matching TRBD1 (5 bases). V dropped 8 bases and J dropped 7 bases, with 15 bases sitting between them. The CDR3 contains 14 residues. In germline, CDR1 is MDHEN, CDR2 SYDVKM.

This clonotype was recorded a few times. V usage is TRBV20-1 and J usage is TRBJ2-2; possible D gene TRBD2, 5 bases. The CDR3 has 16 amino acids. The V and J ends lost 3 bases and 2 bases respectively, with 16 bases between them. Germline assignment: CDR1 DFQATT and CDR2 SNEGSKA (reference sequence). The CDR3 is CSARPHTGVNTGELFF. The CDR3 DNA reads TGCAGTGCTAGGCCCCATACCGGGGTCAACACCGGGGAGCTGTTTTTT.

With regard to this clonotype: This could be a read error, since a much larger clone is one nucleotide away. This chain uses TRBV27 with TRBJ1-2; TRBD1 agrees at 9 bases. From germline, CDR1 is MNHEY and CDR2 SMNVEV (reference sequence). This CDR3 has 14 residues. This CDR3 is CASSPQGAGYGNTF. The CDR3 nucleotides are TGTGCCAGCAGTCCACAGGGGGCCGGCTATGGCAACACCTTC.

The chain uses TRBV5-1 and TRBJ2-3; D is unresolved. Trimming stripped 2 bases from V and 4 bases from J, with 11 bases between. The germline V gene encodes CDR1 SGHRS and CDR2 YFSETQ. This CDR3 has 14 amino acids. The CDR3 region is CASSFDNRADTQYF. For the CDR3, the DNA is TGCGCCAGCAGCTTCGATAACCGGGCAGATACGCAGTATTTT. The whole variable domain, remainder taken from reference TRBV5-1 and TRBJ2-3, is KAGVTQTPRYLIKTRGQQVTLSCSPISGHRSVSWYQQTPGQGLQFLFEYFSETQRNKGNFPGRFSGRQFSNSRSEMNVSTLELGDSALYLCASSFDNRADTQYFGPGTRLTVL.

This clonotype was counted many times. This chain links TRBV10-3 with TRBJ1-2; TRBD1 agrees at 9 bases. Germline V gives CDR1 ENHRY, CDR2 SYGVKD. The V gene end was trimmed by 7 bases and the J gene end by 5 bases; junction bases not matched to a gene: 8. This CDR3 has 14 amino acids. CDR3 amino acids: CAIMESGQGYGYTF. CDR3 nucleotide sequence: TGTGCCATCATGGAATCAGGACAGGGGTATGGCTACACCTTC.